This entry features one T cell receptor (beta chain) sequence. Every immunoSEQ plate was one replicate of a subset's evenly spread DNA. Libraries were prepared by immunoSEQ multiplex PCR; TCRdb keeps only in-frame clonotypes and omits some of them. This sample carries roughly 1.4 million clones, 98% of them seen once, and the ten largest clones take about 0.4%. This specimen belongs to a study of shared clonotypes between healthy human individuals. Germline-derived CDR1 and CDR2 are SGHTA and FQGNSA. The CDR3 consists of 16 residues. J lost 3 bases, V lost 1 base, and 5 bases had no gene match. Negatively enriched CD4+ T cells were divided by CD45RA into naive and memory.

This chain uses TRBV7-2 with TRBJ2-7; the match to TRBD2 covers 11 bases. The sequenced sample was naive CD4+ T cells sorted from blood. The subset was: CD45RA+ positively selected. The receptor's source is a young man in good health. CDR3 in amino acids: CASSLVGGLAVYEQYF. The CDR3 coding sequence is TGTGCCAGCAGCTTAGTGGGGGGACTAGCGGTCTACGAGCAGTACTTC.